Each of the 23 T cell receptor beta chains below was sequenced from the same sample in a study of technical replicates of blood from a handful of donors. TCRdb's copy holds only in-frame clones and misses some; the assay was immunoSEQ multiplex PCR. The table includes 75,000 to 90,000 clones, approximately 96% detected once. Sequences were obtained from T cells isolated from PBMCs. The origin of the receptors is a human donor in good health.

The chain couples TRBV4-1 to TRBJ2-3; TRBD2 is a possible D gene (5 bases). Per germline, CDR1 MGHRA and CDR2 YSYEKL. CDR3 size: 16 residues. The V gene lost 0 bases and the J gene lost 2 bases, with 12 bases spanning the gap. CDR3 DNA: TGCGCCAGCAGCCAAGATCGTCAGACTATCACAGATACGCAGTATTTT. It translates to CASSQDRQTITDTQYF.

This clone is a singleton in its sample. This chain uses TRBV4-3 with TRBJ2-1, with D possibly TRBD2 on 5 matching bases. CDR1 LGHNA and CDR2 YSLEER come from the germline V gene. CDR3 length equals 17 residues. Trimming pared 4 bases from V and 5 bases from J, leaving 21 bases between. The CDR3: CASSRQTMRDEDNEQFF. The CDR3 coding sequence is TGCGCCAGCAGCCGCCAAACAATGAGGGATGAGGACAATGAGCAGTTCTTC.

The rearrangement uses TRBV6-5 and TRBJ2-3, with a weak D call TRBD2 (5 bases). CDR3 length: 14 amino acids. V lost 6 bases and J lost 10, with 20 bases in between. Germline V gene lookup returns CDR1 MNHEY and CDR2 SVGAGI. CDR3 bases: TGTGCCAGCAGCCTTTTTGACGGTGGGAGTGCGCAGTATTTT. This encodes CASSLFDGGSAQYF.

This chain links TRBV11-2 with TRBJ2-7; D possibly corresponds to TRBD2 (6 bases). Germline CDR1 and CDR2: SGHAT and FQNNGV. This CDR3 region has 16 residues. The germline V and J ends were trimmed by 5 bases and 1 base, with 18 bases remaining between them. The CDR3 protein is CASSRFWGEWSYEQYF. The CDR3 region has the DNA TGTGCCAGCAGCCGGTTTTGGGGGGAGTGGTCCTACGAGCAGTACTTC. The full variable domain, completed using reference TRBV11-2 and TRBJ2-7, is EAGVAQSPRYKIIEKRQSVAFWCNPISGHATLYWYQQILGQGPKLLIQFQNNGVVDDSQLPKDRFSAERLKGVDSTLKIQPAKLEDSAVYLCASSRFWGEWSYEQYFGPGTRLTVT.

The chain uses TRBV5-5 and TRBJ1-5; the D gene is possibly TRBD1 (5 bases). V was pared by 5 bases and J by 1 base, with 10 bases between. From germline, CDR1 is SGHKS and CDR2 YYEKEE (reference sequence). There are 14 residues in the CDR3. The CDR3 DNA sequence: TGTGCCAGCAGTTGGGGGGTAAGCAATCAGCCCCAGCATTTT. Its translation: CASSWGVSNQPQHF. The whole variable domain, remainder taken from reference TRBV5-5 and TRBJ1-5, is DAGVTQSPTHLIKTRGQQVTLRCSPISGHKSVSWYQQVLGQGPQFIFQYYEKEERGRGNFPDRFSARQFPNYSSELNVNALLLGDSALYLCASSWGVSNQPQHFGDGTRLSIL.

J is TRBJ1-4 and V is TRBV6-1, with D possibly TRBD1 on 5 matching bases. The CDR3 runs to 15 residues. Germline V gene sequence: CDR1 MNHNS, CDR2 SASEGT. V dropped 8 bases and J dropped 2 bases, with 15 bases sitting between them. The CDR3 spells CASGRGRFTNEKLFF. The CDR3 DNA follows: TGTGCCAGCGGCCGGGGGAGGTTCACTAATGAAAAACTGTTTTTT.

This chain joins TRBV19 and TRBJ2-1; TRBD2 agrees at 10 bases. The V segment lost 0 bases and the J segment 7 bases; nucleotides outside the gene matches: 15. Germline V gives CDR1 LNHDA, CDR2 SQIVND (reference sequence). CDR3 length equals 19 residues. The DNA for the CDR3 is TGTGCCAGTAGTATAGATGTGTTTAGGCTAGCGGGAGTCAGGAATGAGCAGTTCTTC. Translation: CASSIDVFRLAGVRNEQFF. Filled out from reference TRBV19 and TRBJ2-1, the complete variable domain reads DGGITQSPKYLFRKEGQNVTLSCEQNLNHDAMYWYRQDPGQGLRLIYYSQIVNDFQKGDIAEGYSVSREKKESFPLTVTSAQKNPTAFYLCASSIDVFRLAGVRNEQFFGPGTRLTVL.

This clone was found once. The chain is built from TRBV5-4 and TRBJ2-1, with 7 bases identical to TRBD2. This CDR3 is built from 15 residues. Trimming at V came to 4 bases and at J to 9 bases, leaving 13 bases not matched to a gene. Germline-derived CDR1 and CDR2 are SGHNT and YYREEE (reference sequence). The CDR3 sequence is CASSARVGGPGEQFF. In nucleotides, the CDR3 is TGTGCCAGCAGCGCACGCGTGGGAGGGCCAGGTGAGCAGTTCTTC.

For the CDR3, the DNA is TGTGCCAGTAGTATCGGGACTGCGGGTTCCCACTACACCTTC. It encodes CASSIGTAGSHYTF. The V and J genes are TRBV19 and TRBJ1-2, with D possibly being TRBD1 (5 bases). The V gene lost 3 bases and the J gene lost 10 bases, with 18 bases spanning the gap. Germline V gene sequence: CDR1 LNHDA, CDR2 SQIVND (reference sequence). CDR3 length: 14 amino acids.

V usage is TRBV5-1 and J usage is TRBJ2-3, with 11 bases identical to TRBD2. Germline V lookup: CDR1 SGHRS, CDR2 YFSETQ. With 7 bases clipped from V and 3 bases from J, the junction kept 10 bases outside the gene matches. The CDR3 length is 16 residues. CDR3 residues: CASFLLAGEGTDTQYF. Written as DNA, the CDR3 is TGCGCCAGCTTCCTACTAGCGGGAGAAGGGACAGATACGCAGTATTTT.

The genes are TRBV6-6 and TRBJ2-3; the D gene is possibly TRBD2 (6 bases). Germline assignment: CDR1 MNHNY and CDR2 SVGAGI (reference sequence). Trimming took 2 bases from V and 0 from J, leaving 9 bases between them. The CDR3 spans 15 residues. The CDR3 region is CASSYTSSSTDTQYF. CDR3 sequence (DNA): TGTGCCAGCAGTTACACTAGCTCGAGCACAGATACGCAGTATTTT.

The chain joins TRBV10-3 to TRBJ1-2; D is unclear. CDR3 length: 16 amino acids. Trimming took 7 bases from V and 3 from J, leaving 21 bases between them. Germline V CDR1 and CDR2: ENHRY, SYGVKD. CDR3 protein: CAIIELGRDGYYGYTF. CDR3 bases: TGTGCCATCATTGAATTAGGACGGGATGGGTACTATGGCTACACCTTC.

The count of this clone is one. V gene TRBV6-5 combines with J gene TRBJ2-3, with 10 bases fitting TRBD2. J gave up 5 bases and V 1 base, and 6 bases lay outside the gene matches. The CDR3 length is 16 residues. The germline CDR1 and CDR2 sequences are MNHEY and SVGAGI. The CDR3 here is CASSYYLAGVEDTQYF. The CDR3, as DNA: TGTGCCAGCAGTTACTACCTAGCGGGAGTGGAAGATACGCAGTATTTT.

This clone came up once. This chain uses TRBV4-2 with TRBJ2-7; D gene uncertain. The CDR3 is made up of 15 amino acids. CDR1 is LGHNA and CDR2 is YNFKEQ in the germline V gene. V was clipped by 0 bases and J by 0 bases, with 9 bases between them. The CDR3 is CASSQESGGSYEQYF. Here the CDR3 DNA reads TGTGCCAGCAGCCAAGAGTCTGGCGGCTCCTACGAGCAGTACTTC.

This CDR3 is CASSLAGATETQYF. In nucleotides, the CDR3 is TGTGCCAGCAGCTTGGCAGGGGCAACGGAGACCCAGTACTTC. The V and J genes are TRBV7-3 and TRBJ2-5, with a possible D match to TRBD1 (6 bases). The V end lost 3 bases, the J end lost 5 bases, and 13 bases lay between the germline ends. This CDR3 comprises 14 residues. Germline-derived CDR1 and CDR2 are SGHTA and FQGTGA. Full variable domain (rest looked up from reference TRBV7-3 and TRBJ2-5): GAGVSQTPSNKVTEKGKYVELRCDPISGHTALYWYRQSLGQGPEFLIYFQGTGAADDSGLPNDRFFAVRPEGSVSTLKIQRTERGDSAVYLCASSLAGATETQYFGPGTRLLVL.

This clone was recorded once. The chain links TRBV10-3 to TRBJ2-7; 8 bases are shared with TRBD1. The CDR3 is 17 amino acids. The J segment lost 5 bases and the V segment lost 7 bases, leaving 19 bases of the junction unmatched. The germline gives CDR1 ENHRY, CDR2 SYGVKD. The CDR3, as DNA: TGTGCCATCAACCGGGACAGGAGACTAGAATTGACCCACGAGCAGTACTTC. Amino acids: CAINRDRRLELTHEQYF.

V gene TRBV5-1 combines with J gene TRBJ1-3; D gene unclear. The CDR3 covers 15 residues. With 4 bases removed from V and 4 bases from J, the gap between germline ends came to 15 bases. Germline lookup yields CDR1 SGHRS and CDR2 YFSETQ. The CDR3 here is CASSPTTGSGNTIYF. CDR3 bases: TGCGCCAGCAGCCCCACTACCGGTTCCGGAAACACCATATATTTT.

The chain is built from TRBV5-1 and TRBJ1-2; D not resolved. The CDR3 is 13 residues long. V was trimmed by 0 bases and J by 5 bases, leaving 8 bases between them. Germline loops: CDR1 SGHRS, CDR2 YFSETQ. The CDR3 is CASSLDLQYGYTF. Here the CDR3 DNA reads TGCGCCAGCAGCTTGGATCTACAGTATGGCTACACCTTC.

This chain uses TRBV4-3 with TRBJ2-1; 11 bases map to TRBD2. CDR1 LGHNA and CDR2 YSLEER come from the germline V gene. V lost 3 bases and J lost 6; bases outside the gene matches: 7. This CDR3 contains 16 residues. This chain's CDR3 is CASSQPLAGGANEQFF. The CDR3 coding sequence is TGCGCCAGCAGCCAGCCCCTAGCGGGAGGAGCCAATGAGCAGTTCTTC.

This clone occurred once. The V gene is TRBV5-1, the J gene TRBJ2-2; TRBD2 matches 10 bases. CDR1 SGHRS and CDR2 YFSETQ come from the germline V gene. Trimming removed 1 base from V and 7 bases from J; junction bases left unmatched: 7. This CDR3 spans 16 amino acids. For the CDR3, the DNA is TGCGCCAGCAGCTTGATGTCTAGCGGGAGTGGCGGGGAGCTGTTTTTT. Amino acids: CASSLMSSGSGGELFF.

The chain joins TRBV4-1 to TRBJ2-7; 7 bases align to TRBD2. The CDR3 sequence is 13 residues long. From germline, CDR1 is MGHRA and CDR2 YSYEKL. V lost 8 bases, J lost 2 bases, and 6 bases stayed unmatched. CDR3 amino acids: CASGRDSAYEQYF. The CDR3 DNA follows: TGCGCCAGCGGGAGGGATTCAGCCTACGAGCAGTACTTC.

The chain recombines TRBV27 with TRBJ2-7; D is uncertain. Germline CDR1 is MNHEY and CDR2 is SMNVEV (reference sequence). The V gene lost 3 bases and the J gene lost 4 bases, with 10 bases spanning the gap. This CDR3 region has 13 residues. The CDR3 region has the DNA TGTGCCAGCAGTTTCTCCCGACATTACGAGCAGTACTTC. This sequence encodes CASSFSRHYEQYF.

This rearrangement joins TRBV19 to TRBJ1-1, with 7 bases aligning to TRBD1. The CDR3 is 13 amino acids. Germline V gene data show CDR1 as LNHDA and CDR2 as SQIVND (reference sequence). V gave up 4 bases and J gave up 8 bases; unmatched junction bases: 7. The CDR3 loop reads CASSTARDREAFF. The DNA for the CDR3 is TGTGCCAGTAGTACTGCCCGGGACAGAGAAGCTTTCTTT.